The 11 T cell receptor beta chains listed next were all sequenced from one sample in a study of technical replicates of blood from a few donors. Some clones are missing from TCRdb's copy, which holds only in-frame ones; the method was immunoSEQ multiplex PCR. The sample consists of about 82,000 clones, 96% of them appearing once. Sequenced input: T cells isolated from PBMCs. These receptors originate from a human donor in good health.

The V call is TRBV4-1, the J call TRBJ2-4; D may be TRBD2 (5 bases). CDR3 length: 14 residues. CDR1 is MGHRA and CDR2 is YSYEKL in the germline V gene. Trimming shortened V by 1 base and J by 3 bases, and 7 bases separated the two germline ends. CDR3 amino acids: CASSQVGDKNIQYF. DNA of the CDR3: TGCGCCAGCAGCCAAGTCGGGGACAAAAACATTCAGTACTTC.

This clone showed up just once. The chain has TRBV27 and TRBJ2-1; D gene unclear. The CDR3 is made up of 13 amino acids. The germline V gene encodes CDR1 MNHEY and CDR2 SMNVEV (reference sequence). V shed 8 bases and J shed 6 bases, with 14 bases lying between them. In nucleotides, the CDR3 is TGTGCCAGCGATCAAGAGGTCTCCAATGAGCAGTTCTTC. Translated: CASDQEVSNEQFF.

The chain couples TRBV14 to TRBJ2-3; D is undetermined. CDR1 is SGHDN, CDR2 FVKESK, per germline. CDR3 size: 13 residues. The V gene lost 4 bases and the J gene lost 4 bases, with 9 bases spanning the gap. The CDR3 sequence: CASSLPAPDTQYF. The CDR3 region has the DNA TGTGCCAGCAGCCTCCCAGCGCCAGATACGCAGTATTTT.

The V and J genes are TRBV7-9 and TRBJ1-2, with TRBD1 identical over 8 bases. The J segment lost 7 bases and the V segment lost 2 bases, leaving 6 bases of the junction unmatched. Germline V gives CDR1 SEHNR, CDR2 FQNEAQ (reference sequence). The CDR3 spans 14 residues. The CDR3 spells CASSLSPGGSGYTF. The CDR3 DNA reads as TGTGCCAGCAGCTTATCTCCAGGGGGCAGTGGCTACACCTTC.

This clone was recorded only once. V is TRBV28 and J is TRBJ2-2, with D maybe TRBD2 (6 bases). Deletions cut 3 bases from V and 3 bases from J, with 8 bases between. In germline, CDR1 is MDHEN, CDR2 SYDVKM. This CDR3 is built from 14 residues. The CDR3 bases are TGTGCCAGCAGTTTTAGCGGAGACACCGGGGAGCTGTTTTTT. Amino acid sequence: CASSFSGDTGELFF.

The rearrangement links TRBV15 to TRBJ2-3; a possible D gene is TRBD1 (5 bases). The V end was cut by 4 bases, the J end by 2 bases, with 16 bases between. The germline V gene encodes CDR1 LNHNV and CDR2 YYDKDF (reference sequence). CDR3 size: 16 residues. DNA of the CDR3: TGTGCCACCAGCACTCCTAGGGGTTCAGTCACAGATACGCAGTATTTT. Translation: CATSTPRGSVTDTQYF.

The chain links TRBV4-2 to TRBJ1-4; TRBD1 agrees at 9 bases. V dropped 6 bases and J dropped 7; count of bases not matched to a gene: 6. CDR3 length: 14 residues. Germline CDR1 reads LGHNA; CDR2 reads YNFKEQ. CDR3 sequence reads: CASSTGTGSEKLFF. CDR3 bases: TGTGCCAGCAGTACCGGGACAGGGAGTGAAAAACTGTTTTTT.

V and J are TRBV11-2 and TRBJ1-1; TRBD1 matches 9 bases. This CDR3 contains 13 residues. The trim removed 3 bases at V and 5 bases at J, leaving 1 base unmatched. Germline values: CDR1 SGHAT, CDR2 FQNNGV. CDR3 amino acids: CASSFGTGTEAFF. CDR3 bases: TGTGCCAGCAGCTTCGGGACAGGGACTGAAGCTTTCTTT.

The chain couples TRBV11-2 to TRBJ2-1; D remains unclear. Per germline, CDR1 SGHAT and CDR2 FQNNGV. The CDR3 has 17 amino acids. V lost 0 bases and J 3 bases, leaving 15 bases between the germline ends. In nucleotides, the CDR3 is TGTGCCAGCAGCTTAGACTCCCCCCGGTCCCTCTACAATGAGCAGTTCTTC. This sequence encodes CASSLDSPRSLYNEQFF.

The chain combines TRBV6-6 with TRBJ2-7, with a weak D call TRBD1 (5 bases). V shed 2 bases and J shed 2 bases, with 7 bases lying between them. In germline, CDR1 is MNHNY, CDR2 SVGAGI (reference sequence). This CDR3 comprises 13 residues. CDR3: CASSYDRTYEQYF. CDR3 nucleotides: TGTGCCAGCAGTTACGACAGAACCTACGAGCAGTACTTC.

The CDR3: CASSPRPVGQAYEQYF. The DNA of the CDR3 is TGTGCCAGCAGCCCACGACCAGTGGGACAGGCCTACGAGCAGTACTTC. This chain links TRBV9 with TRBJ2-7; 8 bases map to TRBD1. The CDR3 extends over 16 amino acids. Trimming at V came to 4 bases and at J to 2 bases, leaving 11 bases not matched to a gene. Germline V CDR1 and CDR2: SGDLS, YYNGEE.